These 13 T cell receptor beta chains originate from one sample sequenced in a study of breast tumors, draining lymph nodes, adjacent tissues. Samples came from axillary lymph nodes draining the breast cancer. TCRdb independently ran MiXCR on the multiplex PCR reads; one entry per CDR3 protein. The table records roughly 130,000 distinct CDR3 sequences, 20% of them present only once. Sequencing input: axillary lymph node tissue. These receptors all come from a female donor with breast cancer. Some clones in this sample may be carry-over from other donors' samples.

There are many counts of this clonotype. This sequence joins TRBV20-1 and TRBJ1-3, with TRBD1 as a possible D gene (5 bases). The V gene lost 4 bases and the J gene lost 7 bases, with 17 bases spanning the gap. Per germline, CDR1 DFQATT and CDR2 SNEGSKA (reference sequence). This CDR3 is 14 amino acids long. The CDR3 loop is CSAIEGPQRNTIYF. The CDR3 DNA is TGCAGTGCTATCGAGGGACCACAAAGGAACACCATATATTTT.

In this sample, this clonotype turned up many times. The V call is TRBV11-3, the J call TRBJ1-6; D remains ambiguous. Germline assignment: CDR1 SGHNT and CDR2 YENEEA. This CDR3 contains 15 residues. V lost 0 bases, J lost 8 bases, and 11 bases lay in between. CDR3 residues: CASSLDGRRDSPLHF. CDR3 DNA: TGTGCCAGCAGCTTAGACGGACGGAGGGATTCACCCCTCCACTTT.

This clonotype was picked up many times. The J gene is TRBJ1-5, the V gene TRBV6-5; D gene ambiguous. The CDR3 runs 16 residues. Trimming took off 6 bases at V and 4 bases at J, with 19 bases between the two ends. The germline V gene encodes CDR1 MNHEY and CDR2 SVGAGI. The CDR3 sequence: CASSYSAPPKNQPQHF. CDR3 nucleotides: TGTGCCAGCAGCTATTCGGCCCCCCCGAAGAATCAGCCCCAGCATTTT.

This clonotype was counted ten times or more. The chain joins TRBV11-2 to TRBJ2-7; D is unclear. V lost 2 bases and J 5 bases, leaving 10 bases between the germline ends. Germline V gives CDR1 SGHAT, CDR2 FQNNGV. This CDR3 region has 13 residues. The CDR3 nucleotides read TGTGCCAGCAGCTTACTGGGAACTAACGAGCAGTACTTC. This codes for CASSLLGTNEQYF. The full variable domain, in which reference TRBV11-2 and TRBJ2-7 provide the parts outside the CDR3, is EAGVAQSPRYKIIEKRQSVAFWCNPISGHATLYWYQQILGQGPKLLIQFQNNGVVDDSQLPKDRFSAERLKGVDSTLKIQPAKLEDSAVYLCASSLLGTNEQYFGPGTRLTVT.

The chain is built from TRBV5-6 and TRBJ1-3, with unresolved D. This CDR3 contains 16 residues. The germline CDR1 and CDR2 sequences are SGHDT and YYEEEE. Trimming removed 2 bases at V and 2 bases at J, with 14 bases between. The CDR3 DNA is TGTGCCAGCAGCTTTAGAGGGCCAACAACTGGAAACACCATATATTTT. Translation gives CASSFRGPTTGNTIYF.

Note on this clonotype: A much larger clonotype is one base distant, so this may be a read error. The chain uses TRBV4-2 and TRBJ2-1, with TRBD2 identical over 9 bases. CDR1 and CDR2 from the germline V gene are LGHNA and YNFKEQ. The CDR3 length is 16 residues. The CDR3 region is CASSQDPSGVYNERFF. The CDR3 coding sequence is TGTGCCAGCAGCCAAGATCCTAGCGGGGTCTACAATGAGCGGTTCTTC.

This clonotype has at least ten counts. The chain carries TRBV6-1 and TRBJ2-7; weak D call: TRBD1 (7 bases). V gave up 4 bases and J gave up 2 bases, with 18 bases separating them. Per the germline V gene, CDR1 is MNHNS and CDR2 is SASEGT. The CDR3 length is 16 residues. The CDR3 region is CASSGSEGASPYEQYF. The CDR3 DNA is TGTGCCAGCAGTGGATCGGAGGGGGCGTCCCCCTACGAGCAGTACTTC.

This clonotype was picked up many times. Written as DNA, the CDR3 is TGTGCCACCAGCAGAGACGGCGGGAGGGCCCCCAATGAGCAGTTCTTC. Protein: CATSRDGGRAPNEQFF. J is TRBJ2-1 and V is TRBV15, with 9 nucleotides matching TRBD2. CDR3 length equals 16 residues. CDR1 is LNHNV and CDR2 is YYDKDF in the germline V gene (reference sequence). V dropped 0 bases and J dropped 6; count of bases not matched to a gene: 6.

This clonotype was picked up many times. V usage is TRBV10-3 and J usage is TRBJ2-3; 9 bases are shared with TRBD2. CDR1 and CDR2 from the germline V gene are ENHRY and SYGVKD. V lost 8 bases and J lost 3; bases outside the gene matches: 21. The CDR3 has 19 amino acids. The CDR3 here is CAIPHTLASGTEPTDTQYF. Written as DNA, the CDR3 is TGTGCCATCCCCCACACACTGGCTAGCGGGACGGAACCGACAGATACGCAGTATTTT.

Regarding this clonotype: Possible read error: a much larger clone is one base away. J is TRBJ1-2 and V is TRBV2; 7 nucleotides agree with TRBD1. This CDR3 contains 12 residues. The germline CDR1 and CDR2 sequences are SNHLY and FYNNEI. Germline trimming cut 2 bases from V and 14 bases from J; bases unmatched to any gene: 8. CDR3 protein: CASSENLTGKTF. CDR3 bases: TGTGCCAGCAGTGAAAACCTGACAGGGAAGACCTTC.

This clonotype was recorded many times. This sequence joins TRBV6-1 and TRBJ1-2, with D possibly TRBD1 on 5 matching bases. The CDR3 length is 13 residues. In germline, CDR1 is MNHNS, CDR2 SASEGT. The V gene lost 2 bases and the J gene lost 14 bases, with 18 bases spanning the gap. The CDR3 region is CASSELTGQGWTF. The CDR3 bases are TGTGCCAGCAGTGAACTCACAGGACAAGGATGGACCTTC.

This clonotype has ten or more counts. V gene TRBV9 combines with J gene TRBJ2-5, with D perhaps TRBD2 (5 bases). Per germline, CDR1 SGDLS and CDR2 YYNGEE. The CDR3 runs 14 residues. Trimming cost V 1 base and J 0 bases, with 7 bases left between them. The CDR3 region is CASSVYGDQETQYF. DNA of the CDR3: TGTGCCAGCAGCGTATACGGGGACCAAGAGACCCAGTACTTC.

This clonotype showed up many times. This chain joins TRBV15 and TRBJ1-5; D uncertain. The V gene lost 0 bases and the J gene lost 11 bases, with 17 bases spanning the gap. This CDR3 contains 15 residues. Germline values: CDR1 LNHNV, CDR2 YYDKDF (reference sequence). The DNA for the CDR3 is TGTGCCACCAGCAGAGACGATCGGGGATCCTGGGCCCAGCATTTT. Amino acids: CATSRDDRGSWAQHF.